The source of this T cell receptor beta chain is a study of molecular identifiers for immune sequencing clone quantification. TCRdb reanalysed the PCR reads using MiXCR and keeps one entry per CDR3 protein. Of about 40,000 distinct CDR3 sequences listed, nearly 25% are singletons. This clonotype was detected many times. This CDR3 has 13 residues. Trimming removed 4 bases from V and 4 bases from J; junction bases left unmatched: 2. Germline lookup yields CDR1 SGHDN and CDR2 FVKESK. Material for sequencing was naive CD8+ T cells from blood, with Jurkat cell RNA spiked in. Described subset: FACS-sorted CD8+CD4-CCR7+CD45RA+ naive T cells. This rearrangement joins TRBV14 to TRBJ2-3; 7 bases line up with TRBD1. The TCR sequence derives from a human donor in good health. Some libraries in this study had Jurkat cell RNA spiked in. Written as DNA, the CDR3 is TGTGCCAGCAGCCCACAGGGGTCAGATACGCAGTATTTT. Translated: CASSPQGSDTQYF.